The 2 T cell receptor beta chains reported below all come from one sample, sequenced in a study of technical replicates of blood from a few donors. Assay used: immunoSEQ multiplex PCR; TCRdb lists only in-frame clones, some missing. The sample includes about 94,000 clones, almost 97% of them seen just once. Sequencing was carried out using T cells isolated from PBMCs. The receptors were gathered from a human donor in good health.

The chain recombines TRBV29-1 with TRBJ2-7; 8 nucleotides agree with TRBD1. The CDR3 has 10 residues. The trim removed 7 bases at V and 5 bases at J, leaving 1 base unmatched. The V gene's germline CDR1 is SQVTM and CDR2 ANQGSEA. CDR3 bases: TGCAGCGCGACAGGGGACGAGCAGTACTTC. This gives the protein CSATGDEQYF.

This chain connects TRBV2 to TRBJ2-7, with a tentative D call TRBD2 (6 bases). The CDR3 consists of 15 residues. Deletions cut 1 base from V and 1 base from J, with 11 bases between. The germline CDR1 and CDR2 sequences are SNHLY and FYNNEI. CDR3 coding DNA: TGTGCCAGCAGTGAAGGGCTAGCGCGATCCTACGAGCAGTACTTC. This gives the protein CASSEGLARSYEQYF. Combining the CDR3 with reference TRBV2 and TRBJ2-7 gives the whole variable domain EPEVTQTPSHQVTQMGQEVILRCVPISNHLYFYWYRQILGQKVEFLVSFYNNEISEKSEIFDDQFSVERPDGSNFTLKIRSTKLEDSAMYFCASSEGLARSYEQYFGPGTRLTVT.